The 5 T cell receptor beta chains reported below all come from one sample, sequenced in a study of T cell responses to AZD1222 COVID-19 vaccine (dated by TCRdb to about 2021). The time point label on this specimen signifies: baseline before first vaccination. Preparation of the library involved the immunoSEQ multiplex PCR assay. TCRdb retrieved this table from immuneACCESS and kept in-frame rearrangements only. Not all clones are present; in checked studies, unresolved V genes account for under half, and no reason is known for the remainder. This sample gives 160,000 or so clones in total; roughly nine tenths of them show up just once. 1.5% to 2% of the sample belongs to the ten largest clones. The sample in question was peripheral blood, obtained on day 0 of AZD1222 vaccination. The receptor source for this set is an adult in good health.

The chain recombines TRBV19 with TRBJ2-7; possibly TRBD2 for D (5 bases). The germline gives CDR1 LNHDA, CDR2 SQIVND (reference sequence). Trimming left V 4 bases short and J 4 bases short, with 17 bases between. The CDR3 is made up of 15 amino acids. DNA for the CDR3: TGTGCCAGTAGTAAGAGCGGCGCGGTTCCTTACGAGCAGTACTTC. It translates to CASSKSGAVPYEQYF.

This chain connects TRBV6-2 or TRBV6-3 to TRBJ2-7; D gene unclear. This CDR3 comprises 14 residues. Trimming removed 6 bases from V and 4 bases from J, with 16 bases in between. Germline V gene data show CDR1 as MNHEY and CDR2 as SVGEGT. As DNA, the CDR3 is TGTGCCAGCAGCCAAGCCCTCACTTTTTACGAGCAGTACTTC. Translation gives CASSQALTFYEQYF.

The CDR3 region has the DNA TGTGCCAGCAGTTTCCACAGGGGAGGCACTGAAGCTTTCTTT. It is translated as CASSFHRGGTEAFF. The chain couples TRBV6-7 to TRBJ1-1, with 7 positions matching TRBD1. TRBV6-7 is sorted into the ORF group, with uncertain function. The CDR3 is 14 residues long. V shed 4 bases, J shed 4 bases, and the junction held 6 bases outside the gene matches.

The chain joins TRBV24-1 to TRBJ2-5; TRBD1 matches at 9 bases. J gave up 5 bases and V 4 bases, and 10 bases lay outside the gene matches. Per the germline V gene, CDR1 is KGHDR and CDR2 is SFDVKD. This CDR3 has 16 amino acids. CDR3 loop: CATSEPGTGFGETQYF. DNA for the CDR3: TGTGCCACCAGTGAGCCCGGGACAGGGTTTGGTGAGACCCAGTACTTC.

The V and J genes are TRBV5-1 and TRBJ2-2; D unresolved. V lost 0 bases, J lost 3 bases, and 6 bases lay in between. The CDR3 has 14 amino acids. Looked up from germline, CDR1 is SGHRS and CDR2 is YFSETQ. Here the CDR3 reads CASSLEGDTGELFF. CDR3 DNA: TGCGCCAGCAGCTTGGAAGGTGACACCGGGGAGCTGTTTTTT.